This T cell receptor beta chain was found in a study of T cells after posttransplantation cyclophosphamide. This table comes from immunoSEQ multiplex PCR, and its TCRdb copy is limited to in-frame clones, with some not included. The sample shows tens of thousands of clones, around 73% of them seen only once. Germline lookup yields CDR1 SGHRS and CDR2 YFSETQ. V trimming: 1 base; J trimming: 1 base; junction bases outside the gene matches: 1. This CDR3 spans 17 amino acids. This clonotype originated in a woman aged 55-75 years in good health, CMV-negative, and a related stem cell transplant donor. Source material: memory CD4+ T cells sorted from PBMCs. The chain links TRBV5-1 to TRBJ2-2; 13 bases match TRBD2. DNA for the CDR3: TGCGCCAGCAGCTTGCGACTAGCGGGGGGGAACACCGGGGAGCTGTTTTTT. This gives the protein CASSLRLAGGNTGELFF.